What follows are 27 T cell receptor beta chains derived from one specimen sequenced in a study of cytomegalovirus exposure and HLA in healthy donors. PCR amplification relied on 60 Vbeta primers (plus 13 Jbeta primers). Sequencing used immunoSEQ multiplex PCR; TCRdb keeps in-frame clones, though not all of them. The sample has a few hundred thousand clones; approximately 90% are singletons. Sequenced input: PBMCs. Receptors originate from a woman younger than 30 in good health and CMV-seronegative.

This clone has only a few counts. Here the CDR3 reads CASSSASGRTSGRTDTQYF. As DNA, the CDR3 is TGTGCCAGCAGCTCCGCTTCGGGCCGGACTAGCGGGAGGACAGATACGCAGTATTTT. The gene calls are TRBV5-4 and TRBJ2-3; 14 nucleotides align to TRBD2. The junction had 12 bases not matched to a gene; V was cut back by 3 bases and J by 3 bases. The CDR3 runs 19 residues. Per the germline V gene, CDR1 is SGHNT and CDR2 is YYREEE (reference sequence).

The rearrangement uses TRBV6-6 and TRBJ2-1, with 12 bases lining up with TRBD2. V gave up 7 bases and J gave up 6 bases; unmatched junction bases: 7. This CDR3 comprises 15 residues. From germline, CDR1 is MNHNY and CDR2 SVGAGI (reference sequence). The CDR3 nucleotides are TGTGCCAGCACCCCCCTAGCGGGAGGGCCCAATGAGCAGTTCTTC. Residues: CASTPLAGGPNEQFF.

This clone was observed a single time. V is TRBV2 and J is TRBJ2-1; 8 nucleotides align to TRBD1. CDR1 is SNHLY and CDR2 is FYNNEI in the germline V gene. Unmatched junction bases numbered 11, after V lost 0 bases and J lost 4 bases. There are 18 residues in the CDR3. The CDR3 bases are TGTGCCAGCAGTGAAGCGCAGGGGGCGCCTTTGGCTTACAATGAGCAGTTCTTC. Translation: CASSEAQGAPLAYNEQFF.

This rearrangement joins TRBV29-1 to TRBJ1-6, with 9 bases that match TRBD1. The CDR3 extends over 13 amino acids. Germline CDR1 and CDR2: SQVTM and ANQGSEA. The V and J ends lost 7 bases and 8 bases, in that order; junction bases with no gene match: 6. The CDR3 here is CSAGQGPDSPLHF. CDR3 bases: TGCAGCGCCGGACAGGGGCCCGATTCACCCCTCCACTTT.

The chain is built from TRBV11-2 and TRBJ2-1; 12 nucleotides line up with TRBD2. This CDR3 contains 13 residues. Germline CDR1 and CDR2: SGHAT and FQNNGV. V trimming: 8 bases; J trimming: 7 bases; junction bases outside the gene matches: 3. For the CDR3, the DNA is TGTGCCAGCGTCCTAGCGGGAGGGAATGAGCAGTTCTTC. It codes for CASVLAGGNEQFF.

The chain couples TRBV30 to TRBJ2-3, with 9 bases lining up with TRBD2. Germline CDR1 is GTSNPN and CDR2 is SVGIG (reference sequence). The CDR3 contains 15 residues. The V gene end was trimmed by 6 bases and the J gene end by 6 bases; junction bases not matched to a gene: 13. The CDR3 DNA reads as TGTGCCTGTCAATCGGGGGCTAGCGGGGCGGATACGCAGTATTTT. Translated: CACQSGASGADTQYF.

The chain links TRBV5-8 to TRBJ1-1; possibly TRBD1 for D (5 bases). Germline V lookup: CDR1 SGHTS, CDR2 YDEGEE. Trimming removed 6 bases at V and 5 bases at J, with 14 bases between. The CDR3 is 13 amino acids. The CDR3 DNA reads TGTGCCAGCAAGGGACGGGGGAGGACTGAAGCTTTCTTT. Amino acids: CASKGRGRTEAFF. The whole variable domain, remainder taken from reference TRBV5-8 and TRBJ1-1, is EAGVTQSPTHLIKTRGQQATLRCSPISGHTSVYWYQQALGLGLQFLLWYDEGEERNRGNFPPRFSGRQFPNYSSELNVNALELEDSALYLCASKGRGRTEAFFGQGTRLTVV.

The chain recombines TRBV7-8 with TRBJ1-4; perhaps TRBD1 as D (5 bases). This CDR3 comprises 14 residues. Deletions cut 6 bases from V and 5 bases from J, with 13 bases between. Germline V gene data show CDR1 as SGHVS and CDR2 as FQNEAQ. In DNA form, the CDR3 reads TGTGCCAGCAGTTACCGACAGCTAAATGAAAAACTGTTTTTT. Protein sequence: CASSYRQLNEKLFF. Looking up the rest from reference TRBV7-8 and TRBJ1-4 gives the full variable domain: GAGVSQSPRYKVAKRGQDVALRCDPISGHVSLFWYQQALGQGPEFLTYFQNEAQLDKSGLPSDRFFAERPEGSVSTLKIQRTQQEDSAVYLCASSYRQLNEKLFFGSGTQLSVL.

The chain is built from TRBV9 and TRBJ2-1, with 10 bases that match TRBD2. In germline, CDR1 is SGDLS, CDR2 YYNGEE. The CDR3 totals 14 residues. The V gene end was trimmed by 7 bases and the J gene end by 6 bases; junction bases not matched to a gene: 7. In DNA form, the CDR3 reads TGTGCCAGCGGCCCGGGACTAGCGAGCAATGAGCAGTTCTTC. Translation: CASGPGLASNEQFF.

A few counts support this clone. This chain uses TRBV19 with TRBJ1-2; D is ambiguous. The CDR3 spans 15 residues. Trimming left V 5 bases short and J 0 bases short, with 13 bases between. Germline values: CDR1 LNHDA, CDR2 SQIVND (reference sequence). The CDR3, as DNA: TGTGCCAGTAGTCTCAATACTCGGGCTAACTATGGCTACACCTTC. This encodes CASSLNTRANYGYTF.

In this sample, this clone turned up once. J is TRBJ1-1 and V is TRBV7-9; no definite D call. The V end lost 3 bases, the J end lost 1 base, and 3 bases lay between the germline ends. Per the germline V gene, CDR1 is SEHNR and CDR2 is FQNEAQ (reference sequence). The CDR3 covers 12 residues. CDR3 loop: CASSFQNTEAFF. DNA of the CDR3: TGTGCCAGCAGCTTCCAGAACACTGAAGCTTTCTTT.

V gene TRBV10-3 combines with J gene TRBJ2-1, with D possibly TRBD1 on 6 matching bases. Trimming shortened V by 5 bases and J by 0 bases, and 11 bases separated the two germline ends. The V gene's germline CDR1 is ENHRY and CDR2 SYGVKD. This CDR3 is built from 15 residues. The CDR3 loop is CAISYDRSSYNEQFF. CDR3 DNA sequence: TGTGCCATCAGTTACGACAGGAGCTCCTACAATGAGCAGTTCTTC.

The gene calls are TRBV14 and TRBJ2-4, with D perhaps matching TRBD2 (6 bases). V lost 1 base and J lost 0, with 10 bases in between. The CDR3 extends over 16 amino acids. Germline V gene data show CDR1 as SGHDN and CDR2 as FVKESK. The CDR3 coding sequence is TGTGCCAGCAGCCAAGGACTAGACCTAGCCAAAAACATTCAGTACTTC. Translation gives CASSQGLDLAKNIQYF.

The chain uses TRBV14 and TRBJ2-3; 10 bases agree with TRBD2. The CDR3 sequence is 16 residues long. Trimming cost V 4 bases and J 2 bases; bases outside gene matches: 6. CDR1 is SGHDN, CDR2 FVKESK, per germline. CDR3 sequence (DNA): TGTGCCAGCAGCCCGTTAGCGGGGGGAAACACAGATACGCAGTATTTT. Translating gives CASSPLAGGNTDTQYF.

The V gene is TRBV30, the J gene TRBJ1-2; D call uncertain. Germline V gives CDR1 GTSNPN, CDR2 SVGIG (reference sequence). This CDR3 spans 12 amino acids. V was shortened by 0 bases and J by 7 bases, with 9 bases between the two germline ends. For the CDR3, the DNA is TGTGCCTGGAGTGTTACCGCGAGTGGCTACACCTTC. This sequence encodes CAWSVTASGYTF.

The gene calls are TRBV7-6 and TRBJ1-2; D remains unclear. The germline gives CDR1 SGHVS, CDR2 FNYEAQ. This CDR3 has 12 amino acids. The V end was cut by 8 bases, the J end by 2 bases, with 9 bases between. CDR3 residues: CASGGSNYGYTF. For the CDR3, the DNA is TGTGCCAGCGGTGGCTCCAACTATGGCTACACCTTC.

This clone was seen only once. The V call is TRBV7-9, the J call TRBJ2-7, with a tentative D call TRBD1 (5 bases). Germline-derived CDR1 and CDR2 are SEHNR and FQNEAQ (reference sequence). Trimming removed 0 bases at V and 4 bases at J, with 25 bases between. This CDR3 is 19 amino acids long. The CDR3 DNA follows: TGTGCCAGCAGCTTAGCGATCCAGGGATTCCCCGATATTCCTTACGAGCAGTACTTC. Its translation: CASSLAIQGFPDIPYEQYF. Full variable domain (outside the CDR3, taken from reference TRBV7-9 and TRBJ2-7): DTGVSQNPRHKITKRGQNVTFRCDPISEHNRLYWYRQTLGQGPEFLTYFQNEAQLEKSRLLSDRFSAERPKGSFSTLEIQRTEQGDSAMYLCASSLAIQGFPDIPYEQYFGPGTRLTVT.

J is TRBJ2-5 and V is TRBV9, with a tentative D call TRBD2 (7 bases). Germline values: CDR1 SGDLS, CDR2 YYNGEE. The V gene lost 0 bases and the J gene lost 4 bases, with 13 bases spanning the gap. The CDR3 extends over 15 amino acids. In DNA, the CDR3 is TGTGCCAGCAGCGTAGGTGGGGGGGCAGTAGAGACCCAGTACTTC. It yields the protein CASSVGGGAVETQYF. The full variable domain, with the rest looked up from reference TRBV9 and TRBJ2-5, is DSGVTQTPKHLITATGQRVTLRCSPRSGDLSVYWYQQSLDQGLQFLIQYYNGEERAKGNILERFSAQQFPDLHSELNLSSLELGDSALYFCASSVGGGAVETQYFGPGTRLLVL.

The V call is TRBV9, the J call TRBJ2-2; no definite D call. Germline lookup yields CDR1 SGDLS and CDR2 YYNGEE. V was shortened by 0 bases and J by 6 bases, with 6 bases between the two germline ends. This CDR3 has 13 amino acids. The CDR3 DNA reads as TGTGCCAGCAGCGTAGAAGGAGCCGGGGAGCTGTTTTTT. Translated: CASSVEGAGELFF.

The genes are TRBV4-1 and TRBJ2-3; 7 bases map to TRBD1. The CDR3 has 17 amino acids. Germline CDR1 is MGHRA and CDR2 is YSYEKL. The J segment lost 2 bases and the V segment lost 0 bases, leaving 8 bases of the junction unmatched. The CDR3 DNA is TGCGCCAGCAGCCAAGATTCTGGGACAGCCTTCACAGATACGCAGTATTTT. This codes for CASSQDSGTAFTDTQYF.

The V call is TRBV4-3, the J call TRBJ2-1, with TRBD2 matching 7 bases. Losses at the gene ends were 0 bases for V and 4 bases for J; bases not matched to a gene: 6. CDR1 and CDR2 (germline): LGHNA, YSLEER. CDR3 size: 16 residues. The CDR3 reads CASSQDEGGLYNEQFF. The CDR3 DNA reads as TGCGCCAGCAGCCAAGATGAGGGAGGGTTGTACAATGAGCAGTTCTTC.

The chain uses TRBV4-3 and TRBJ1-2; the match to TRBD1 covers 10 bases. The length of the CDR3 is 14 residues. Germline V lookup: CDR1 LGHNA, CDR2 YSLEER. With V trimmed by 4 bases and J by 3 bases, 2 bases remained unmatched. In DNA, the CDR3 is TGCGCCAGCAGCCCAGGACAGGGGGACTATGGCTACACCTTC. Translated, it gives CASSPGQGDYGYTF.

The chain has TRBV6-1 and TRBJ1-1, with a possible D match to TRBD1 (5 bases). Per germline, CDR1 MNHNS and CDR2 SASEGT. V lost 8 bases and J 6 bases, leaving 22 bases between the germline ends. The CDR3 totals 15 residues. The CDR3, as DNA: TGTGCCAGCGCCTACCGGACACCCCAAAGTCCTGAAGCTTTCTTT. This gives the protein CASAYRTPQSPEAFF.

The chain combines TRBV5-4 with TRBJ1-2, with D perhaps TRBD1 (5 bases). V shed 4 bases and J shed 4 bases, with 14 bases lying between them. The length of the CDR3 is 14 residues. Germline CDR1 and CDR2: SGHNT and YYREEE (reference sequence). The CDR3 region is CASSARDRGYGYTF. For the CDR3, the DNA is TGTGCCAGCAGCGCCAGGGATCGAGGCTATGGCTACACCTTC.

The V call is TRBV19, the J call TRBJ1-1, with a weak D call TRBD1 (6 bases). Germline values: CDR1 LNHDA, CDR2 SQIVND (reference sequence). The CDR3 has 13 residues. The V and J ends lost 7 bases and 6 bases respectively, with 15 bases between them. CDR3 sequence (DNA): TGTGCCAGTAACCAGGGGAGTCGGGCTGAAGCTTTCTTT. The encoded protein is CASNQGSRAEAFF.

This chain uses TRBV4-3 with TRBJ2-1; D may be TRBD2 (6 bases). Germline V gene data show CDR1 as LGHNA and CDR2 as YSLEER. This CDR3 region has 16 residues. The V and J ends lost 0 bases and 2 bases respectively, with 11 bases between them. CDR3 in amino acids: CASSQDSGGTYNEQFF. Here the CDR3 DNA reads TGCGCCAGCAGCCAAGATTCTGGCGGGACCTACAATGAGCAGTTCTTC.

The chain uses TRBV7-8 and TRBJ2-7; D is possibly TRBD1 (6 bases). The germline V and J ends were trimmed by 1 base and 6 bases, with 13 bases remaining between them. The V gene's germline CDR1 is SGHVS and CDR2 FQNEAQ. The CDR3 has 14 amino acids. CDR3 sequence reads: CASSLGQGNVEQYF. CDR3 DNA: TGTGCCAGCAGCTTAGGGCAGGGGAACGTCGAGCAGTACTTC.